This T cell receptor beta chain was captured in a study of T cell repertoires in cytomegalovirus infection. Study summary: Researchers turned to recently identified HLA-C-restricted CMV epitopes as well as well-studied HLA-B-restricted ones. Indicated by public TCR beta signatures were CMV infection and matching HLA type. Findings of the study overall: Identification of carriers of CMV plus the relevant HLA was achieved through cumulative public TCR beta family frequency. CMV-specific TCR beta clonotypes restricted by HLA-C were the ones dominating the ex vivo response.

This CDR3 is 20 amino acids long. Germline trimming cut 7 bases from V and 1 base from J; bases unmatched to any gene: 20. Comments on this clonotype: The antigen remains undetermined.

TCRdb reprocessed the reads via MiXCR and lists one record per CDR3 protein. The sample holds approximately 730,000 distinct CDR3 sequences, around a third seen once. The sequences come from cultured PBMCs, collected from culture after CMV antigen stimulation. This sequence was found in a human donor in good health (CMV status not recorded). Some clones in this sample may be carry-over from other donors' samples. The chain has TRBV12-3 or TRBV12-4 and TRBJ1-4, with 8 bases matching TRBD1. As DNA, the CDR3 is TGTGCCAGCACCGTTTCCATCGGACAGGGAGAAGTTGTAACTAATGAAAAACTGTTTTTT. The encoded protein is CASTVSIGQGEVVTNEKLFF.